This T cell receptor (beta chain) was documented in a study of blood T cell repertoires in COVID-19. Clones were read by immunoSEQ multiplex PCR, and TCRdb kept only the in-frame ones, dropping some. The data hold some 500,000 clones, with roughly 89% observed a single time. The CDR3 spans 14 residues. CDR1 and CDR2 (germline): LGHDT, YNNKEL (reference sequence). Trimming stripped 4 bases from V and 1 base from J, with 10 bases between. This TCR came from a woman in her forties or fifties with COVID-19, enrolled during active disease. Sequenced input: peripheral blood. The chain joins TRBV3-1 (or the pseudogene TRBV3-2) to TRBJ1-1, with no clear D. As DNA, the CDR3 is TGTGCCAGCAGCCGTGCGGGCTGGAACACTGAAGCTTTCTTT. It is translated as CASSRAGWNTEAFF.